This entry features one TCR beta chain sequence. Its antigen is currently unknown. The TCR beta cDNA libraries contained unique molecular identifiers. TCRdb re-called the PCR reads with MiXCR, one entry per CDR3 protein. This table has a few hundred thousand distinct CDR3 sequences, around 34% appearing once. The data are from a study of post-analysis software for immune sequencing data. V lost 10 bases and J lost 0, with 13 bases in between. The CDR3 extends over 13 amino acids. Germline V CDR1 and CDR2: MNHNS, SASEGT. Study-wide findings and caveats: Controls had lower frequencies than patients of about 5 TRBV segments, which included TRBV5-6, TRBV5-1 and TRBV20-1.

The sequence derives from a girl under 18 with multiple sclerosis. V gene TRBV6-1 combines with J gene TRBJ2-7; D possibly corresponds to TRBD1 (6 bases). The sequenced material came from blood. The CDR3: CATGTSRSYEQYF. The CDR3 nucleotides are TGTGCCACCGGGACATCGCGCTCCTACGAGCAGTACTTC.